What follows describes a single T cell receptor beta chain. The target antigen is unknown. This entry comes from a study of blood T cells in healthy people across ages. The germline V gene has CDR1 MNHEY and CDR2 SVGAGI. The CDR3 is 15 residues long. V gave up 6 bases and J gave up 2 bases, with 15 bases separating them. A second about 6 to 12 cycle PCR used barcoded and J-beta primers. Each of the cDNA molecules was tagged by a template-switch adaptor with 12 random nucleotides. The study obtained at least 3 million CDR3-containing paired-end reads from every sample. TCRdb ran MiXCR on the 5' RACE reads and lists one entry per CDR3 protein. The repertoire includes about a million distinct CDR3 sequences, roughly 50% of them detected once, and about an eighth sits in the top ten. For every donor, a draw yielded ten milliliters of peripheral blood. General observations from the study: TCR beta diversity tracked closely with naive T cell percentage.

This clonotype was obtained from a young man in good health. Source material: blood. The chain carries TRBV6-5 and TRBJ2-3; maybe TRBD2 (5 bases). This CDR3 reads CASSHEGGLTDTQYF. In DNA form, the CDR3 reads TGTGCCAGCAGCCACGAGGGCGGACTCACAGATACGCAGTATTTT.